These 30 T cell receptor beta chains originate from one sample sequenced in a study of cytomegalovirus exposure and HLA in healthy donors. Primers for the PCR totalled 60 Vbeta and 13 Jbeta. The repertoire was sequenced with immunoSEQ multiplex PCR; TCRdb's copy has only in-frame clones and lacks some. The sample includes approximately 130,000 clones, 75% of them seen just once. Sequencing was performed on PBMCs. These receptors all stem from a man aged 25 to 40 in good health and CMV-seronegative.

The gene calls are TRBV7-2 and TRBJ2-1; TRBD2 aligns across 7 bases. V shed 3 bases and J 10 bases; nucleotides not matched to a gene: 12. This CDR3 has 15 residues. Germline V gene lookup returns CDR1 SGHTA and CDR2 FQGNSA. The CDR3, as DNA: TGTGCCAGCAGCTTCGGGAGGCCGGTAGGACACGAGCAGTTCTTC. Residues: CASSFGRPVGHEQFF. Based on the CDR3 plus reference TRBV7-2 and TRBJ2-1, the full variable domain is GAGVSQSPSNKVTEKGKDVELRCDPISGHTALYWYRQSLGQGLEFLIYFQGNSAPDKSGLPSDRFSAERTGGSVSTLTIQRTQQEDSAVYLCASSFGRPVGHEQFFGPGTRLTVL.

This clone was found a few times. The V call is TRBV4-2, the J call TRBJ2-3; 7 nucleotides align to TRBD1. Germline assignment: CDR1 LGHNA and CDR2 YNFKEQ. The CDR3 is made up of 16 amino acids. Trimming cost V 2 bases and J 2 bases; bases outside gene matches: 7. Written as DNA, the CDR3 is TGTGCCAGCAGCCAAAGGTCGACAGGGAACACAGATACGCAGTATTTT. Translated, it gives CASSQRSTGNTDTQYF.

This rearrangement joins TRBV2 to TRBJ2-7, with D tentatively TRBD1 (5 bases). Trimming pared 3 bases from V and 4 bases from J, leaving 10 bases between. There are 13 residues in the CDR3. Germline CDR1 is SNHLY and CDR2 is FYNNEI. The CDR3 region is CASSDRQNYEQYF. The CDR3 nucleotides are TGTGCCAGCAGTGACCGACAGAATTACGAGCAGTACTTC.

The chain recombines TRBV4-2 with TRBJ2-6; maybe TRBD1 (6 bases). Between the trimmed V and J ends, which lost 7 bases and 1 base, there was a span of 8 bases. CDR1 and CDR2 (germline): LGHNA, YNFKEQ. This CDR3 comprises 14 residues. This chain's CDR3 is CASKGDSGANVLTF. For the CDR3, the DNA is TGTGCCAGCAAGGGGGATTCTGGGGCCAACGTCCTGACTTTC.

The rearrangement links TRBV29-1 to TRBJ2-3; 8 nucleotides match TRBD2. V was pared by 8 bases and J by 5 bases, with 6 bases of the junction left unmatched. Germline V gene lookup returns CDR1 SQVTM and CDR2 ANQGSEA. There are 12 residues in the CDR3. The CDR3 region is CSLWSGGDTQYF. The CDR3 nucleotides read TGCAGCTTATGGAGCGGGGGAGATACGCAGTATTTT.

This clone was found a few times. The genes are TRBV21-1 and TRBJ1-5; whether TRBD1, the table's D call, matches the DNA was not checked. TRBV21-1 is a known pseudogene. The CDR3 covers 16 residues. CDR3 in DNA: TGTGCCAGCAGCAAGAGTAGATCACCATCAGGACAGCCCCAGCATTTT. This encodes CASSKSRSPSGQPQHF.

This clone was detected only once. This rearrangement joins TRBV9 to TRBJ2-7; the D is unclear. CDR3 size: 13 residues. Trimming cost V 4 bases and J 3 bases, with 11 bases left between them. Germline V gives CDR1 SGDLS, CDR2 YYNGEE. The CDR3 nucleotides are TGTGCCAGCAGCCCCACCACTCGCTACGAGCAGTACTTC. It specifies CASSPTTRYEQYF.

V usage is TRBV18 and J usage is TRBJ1-4; 7 bases line up with TRBD1. This CDR3 contains 14 residues. Unmatched junction bases numbered 3, after V lost 3 bases and J lost 5 bases. Germline V gives CDR1 KGHSH, CDR2 LQKENI. The CDR3 nucleotides are TGTGCCAGCTCACCCGACAGGGCGAATGAAAAACTGTTTTTT. It specifies CASSPDRANEKLFF.

This clone was seen a few times. The chain links TRBV6-5 to TRBJ1-5; D uncertain. Per the germline V gene, CDR1 is MNHEY and CDR2 is SVGAGI. The CDR3 has 14 residues. Trimming pared 4 bases from V and 2 bases from J, leaving 9 bases between. Here the CDR3 reads CASSLSGGNQPQHF. For the CDR3, the DNA is TGTGCCAGCAGTTTATCAGGTGGCAATCAGCCCCAGCATTTT.

This rearrangement joins TRBV6-5 to TRBJ1-2, with TRBD1 identical over 7 bases. The CDR3 loop spans 16 amino acids. With V trimmed by 4 bases and J by 8 bases, 16 bases remained unmatched. Germline loops: CDR1 MNHEY, CDR2 SVGAGI. The CDR3 sequence: CASSWAGTAVAKGYTF. The CDR3 nucleotides read TGTGCCAGCAGTTGGGCCGGGACAGCTGTCGCGAAGGGCTACACCTTC.

V is TRBV28 and J is TRBJ2-5; TRBD2 matches at 7 bases. CDR1 is MDHEN, CDR2 SYDVKM, per germline. Losses at the gene ends were 4 bases for V and 3 bases for J; bases not matched to a gene: 2. This CDR3 spans 13 amino acids. The DNA of the CDR3 is TGTGCCAGCAGTTGGCTAGCGGAAGAGACCCAGTACTTC. Its protein is CASSWLAEETQYF.

The J gene is TRBJ1-2, the V gene TRBV30; the D gene is possibly TRBD1 (5 bases). This CDR3 contains 13 residues. Trimming stripped 7 bases from V and 8 bases from J, with 20 bases between. Germline V CDR1 and CDR2: GTSNPN, SVGIG (reference sequence). CDR3 bases: TGTGCCTTTCACACGGGGCCGGCGGGAGGCTACACCTTC. It encodes CAFHTGPAGGYTF.

This chain links TRBV5-1 with TRBJ2-7; 14 bases agree with TRBD2. This CDR3 region has 15 residues. The V gene end was trimmed by 4 bases and the J gene end by 4 bases; junction bases not matched to a gene: 4. Looked up from germline, CDR1 is SGHRS and CDR2 is YFSETQ. The CDR3 nucleotides read TGCGCCAGCAGCCCGGGGACTAGCGGGGGTTACGAGCAGTACTTC. The encoded protein is CASSPGTSGGYEQYF. The variable domain in full, completed from reference TRBV5-1 and TRBJ2-7, reads KAGVTQTPRYLIKTRGQQVTLSCSPISGHRSVSWYQQTPGQGLQFLFEYFSETQRNKGNFPGRFSGRQFSNSRSEMNVSTLELGDSALYLCASSPGTSGGYEQYFGPGTRLTVT.

This clone was seen more than once but under ten times. No conserved phenylalanine or tryptophan ends this CDR3, so it is likely a read error. The rearrangement uses TRBV6-5 and TRBJ1-3; a possible D gene is TRBD1 (5 bases). With 4 bases removed from V and 3 bases from J, the gap between germline ends came to 16 bases. The CDR3 runs to 16 residues. Looked up from germline, CDR1 is MNHEY and CDR2 is SVGAGI. CDR3 in amino acids: CASSSLGGSNGNTIYV. CDR3 nucleotides: TGTGCCAGCAGTTCCCTGGGGGGGAGTAATGGAAACACCATATATGTT.

The CDR3 sequence: CASSFLAGSGELFF. CDR3 bases: TGTGCCAGCAGTTTTCTAGCGGGTTCCGGGGAGCTGTTTTTT. V and J are TRBV28 and TRBJ2-2; TRBD2 matches at 8 bases. Per germline, CDR1 MDHEN and CDR2 SYDVKM. The V gene end was trimmed by 3 bases and the J gene end by 6 bases; junction bases not matched to a gene: 3. This CDR3 has 14 amino acids.

The gene calls are TRBV7-9 and TRBJ2-3, with D possibly matching TRBD1 (5 bases). CDR1 and CDR2 (germline): SEHNR, FQNEAQ (reference sequence). Deletions cut 5 bases from V and 0 bases from J, with 15 bases between. The CDR3 runs to 16 residues. The CDR3 is CASSPVPGYSTDTQYF. The CDR3 region has the DNA TGTGCCAGCAGCCCCGTCCCAGGGTATAGCACAGATACGCAGTATTTT.

This clone was picked up one time. CDR3 loop: CASSQPTGDNSPLHF. CDR3 sequence (DNA): TGTGCCAGCAGCCAACCGACAGGGGACAATTCACCCCTCCACTTT. The chain carries TRBV6-7 and TRBJ1-6, with TRBD1 matching over 8 bases. TRBV6-7 falls under the ORF class, with uncertain function. CDR3 length equals 15 residues. The ends lost 6 bases at V and 7 bases at J; junction bases unmatched: 8.

CDR3 in DNA: TGCGCCAGCAGCTTGGGGGCACTTCAAGAGACCCAGTACTTC. It specifies CASSLGALQETQYF. V is TRBV5-1 and J is TRBJ2-5; D gene unclear. V lost 0 bases to trimming and J lost 2 bases, with 8 bases between them. The CDR3 loop spans 14 amino acids. CDR1 SGHRS and CDR2 YFSETQ come from the germline V gene.

A single count supports this clone. The chain recombines TRBV20-1 with TRBJ2-5, with D uncertain. The ends were cut back, 3 bases at V and 2 bases at J, with 4 bases in the middle. Germline CDR1 is DFQATT and CDR2 is SNEGSKA (reference sequence). CDR3 length: 11 amino acids. CDR3 in amino acids: CSARRQETQYF. CDR3 bases: TGCAGTGCTAGGAGACAAGAGACCCAGTACTTC.

This clone was seen more than once but under ten times. The CDR3 DNA follows: TGTGCCAGTGGCAGAATCACAGATACGCAGTATTTT. The encoded protein is CASGRITDTQYF. The chain combines TRBV19 with TRBJ2-3; D unclear. V dropped 8 bases and J dropped 2 bases, with 8 bases sitting between them. Germline V gene data show CDR1 as LNHDA and CDR2 as SQIVND (reference sequence). This CDR3 is built from 12 residues.

The V gene is TRBV27, the J gene TRBJ2-7; D might be TRBD1 (5 bases). Trimming left V 2 bases short and J 5 bases short, with 16 bases between. The germline CDR1 and CDR2 sequences are MNHEY and SMNVEV (reference sequence). This CDR3 region has 15 residues. The CDR3 spells CASSLRWSGFDEQYF. The CDR3 region has the DNA TGTGCCAGCAGTTTAAGGTGGTCAGGGTTTGACGAGCAGTACTTC.

The chain joins TRBV5-8 to TRBJ2-2; no clear D. Looked up from germline, CDR1 is SGHTS and CDR2 is YDEGEE. Trimming removed 0 bases at V and 7 bases at J, with 10 bases between. The CDR3 length is 14 residues. CDR3 coding DNA: TGTGCCAGCAGCTTGGCCTTAAGCATCGGGGAGCTGTTTTTT. It is translated as CASSLALSIGELFF.

This clone showed up just a few times. This rearrangement joins TRBV5-1 to TRBJ1-1; D is unresolved. This CDR3 spans 16 amino acids. Germline V gene data show CDR1 as SGHRS and CDR2 as YFSETQ. The V end was cut by 0 bases, the J end by 1 base, with 13 bases between. The CDR3: CASSLDPRKPNTEAFF. The CDR3 DNA follows: TGCGCCAGCAGCTTGGACCCGAGAAAACCGAACACTGAAGCTTTCTTT.

The rearrangement links TRBV25-1 to TRBJ1-1; D might be TRBD1 (5 bases). Germline V gene data show CDR1 as MGHDK and CDR2 as SYGVNS. V lost 7 bases to trimming and J lost 6 bases, with 15 bases between them. This CDR3 has 13 residues. The CDR3 is CASTGRVSSEAFF. As DNA, the CDR3 is TGTGCCAGCACCGGCAGGGTCTCCTCTGAAGCTTTCTTT.

Only a few counts were recorded for this clone. The chain couples TRBV6-5 to TRBJ1-2; tentatively, D is TRBD1 (6 bases). From germline, CDR1 is MNHEY and CDR2 SVGAGI. With 4 bases removed from V and 1 base from J, the gap between germline ends came to 10 bases. The length of the CDR3 is 14 residues. The CDR3 nucleotides read TGTGCCAGCAGTTCAGGGGTCGGTAACTATGGCTACACCTTC. Protein sequence: CASSSGVGNYGYTF.

This clone has just one count. The rearrangement uses TRBV4-3 and TRBJ2-1, with D maybe TRBD2 (5 bases). This CDR3 is built from 13 residues. Trimming shortened V by 4 bases and J by 8 bases, and 12 bases separated the two germline ends. The germline V gene encodes CDR1 LGHNA and CDR2 YSLEER. The CDR3 DNA sequence: TGCGCCAGCAGCCTAACCCGGGGTCATGAGCAGTTCTTC. This encodes CASSLTRGHEQFF.

This sequence joins TRBV19 and TRBJ2-5; no reliable D call. The CDR3 consists of 14 residues. Germline values: CDR1 LNHDA, CDR2 SQIVND (reference sequence). The V end was cut by 3 bases, the J end by 2 bases, with 10 bases between. DNA of the CDR3: TGTGCCAGTAGTATGAGCGTCTCGCAAGAGACCCAGTACTTC. Amino acids: CASSMSVSQETQYF.

The V and J genes are TRBV29-1 and TRBJ2-7; TRBD2 might be the D (6 bases). The germline CDR1 and CDR2 sequences are SQVTM and ANQGSEA. The ends were cut back, 4 bases at V and 4 bases at J, with 26 bases in the middle. This CDR3 comprises 17 residues. The CDR3 DNA reads as TGCAGCGTTGCGCTGGAAGCTCCGGGACTTTCAATTTACGAGCAGTACTTC. Translating it yields CSVALEAPGLSIYEQYF.

V is TRBV7-2 and J is TRBJ1-5; tentatively, D is TRBD1 (5 bases). CDR1 is SGHTA and CDR2 is FQGNSA in the germline V gene. The V end was cut by 5 bases, the J end by 5 bases, with 10 bases between. The CDR3 has 13 amino acids. CDR3 in DNA: TGTGCCAGCAGCCGGGGGTCTGATCAGCCCCAGCATTTT. It translates to CASSRGSDQPQHF.

The rearrangement joins TRBV10-3 to TRBJ2-5, with 10 bases aligning to TRBD1. The trim removed 6 bases at V and 3 bases at J, leaving 4 bases unmatched. The CDR3 is made up of 14 amino acids. Per germline, CDR1 ENHRY and CDR2 SYGVKD. The CDR3 spells CAIRGQGNEETQYF. The DNA for the CDR3 is TGTGCCATCAGGGGACAGGGGAACGAAGAGACCCAGTACTTC.